The 22 T cell receptor beta chains listed next were all sequenced from one sample in a study of blood T cell repertoires in COVID-19. Sequenced by immunoSEQ multiplex PCR; TCRdb stores in-frame clones only, minus some. The data hold roughly 100,000 clones, with 69% observed a single time. The source material was peripheral blood. These receptors all stem from an elderly man with acute or convalescent COVID-19.

This clone was seen only a few times. The chain employs TRBV30 and TRBJ1-6; D is perhaps TRBD1 (5 bases). Germline V gives CDR1 GTSNPN, CDR2 SVGIG (reference sequence). Trimming took 1 base from V and 7 from J, leaving 8 bases between them. There are 13 residues in the CDR3. The CDR3 region is CAWSAGRNSPLHF. CDR3 nucleotide sequence: TGTGCCTGGAGTGCAGGGCGGAATTCACCCCTCCACTTT.

The chain links TRBV4-3 to TRBJ2-1, with 11 bases that match TRBD2. Germline CDR1 is LGHNA and CDR2 is YSLEER. Losses at the gene ends were 0 bases for V and 4 bases for J; bases not matched to a gene: 5. The length of the CDR3 is 17 residues. The DNA for the CDR3 is TGCGCCAGCAGCCAAGATCGGACTAGCGGGTTATACAATGAGCAGTTCTTC. It specifies CASSQDRTSGLYNEQFF.

This clone has more than one count but fewer than ten. This chain links TRBV23-1 with TRBJ2-3; perhaps TRBD2 as D (5 bases). TRBV23-1 is annotated as an ORF whose role is uncertain. V was shortened by 0 bases and J by 2 bases, with 12 bases between the two germline ends. CDR3 size: 16 residues. This CDR3 reads CASSQSPGTDTDTQYF. The CDR3 DNA follows: TGCGCCAGCAGTCAATCTCCGGGAACGGACACAGATACGCAGTATTTT.

The rearrangement joins TRBV28 to TRBJ2-3, with 7 bases lining up with TRBD1. CDR3 size: 14 residues. CDR1 is MDHEN and CDR2 is SYDVKM in the germline V gene. The ends lost 7 bases at V and 8 bases at J; junction bases unmatched: 12. In DNA form, the CDR3 reads TGTGCCAGCATCCCCCGGACAGGAGCTACTACGCAGTATTTT. Its translation: CASIPRTGATTQYF. The variable domain in full, with the rest retrieved from reference TRBV28 and TRBJ2-3, is DVKVTQSSRYLVKRTGEKVFLECVQDMDHENMFWYRQDPGLGLRLIYFSYDVKMKEKGDIPEGYSVSREKKERFSLILESASTNQTSMYLCASIPRTGATTQYFGPGTRLTVL.

The chain employs TRBV20-1 and TRBJ2-7, with D unresolved. Germline lookup yields CDR1 DFQATT and CDR2 SNEGSKA (reference sequence). The V end was cut by 1 base, the J end by 6 bases, with 7 bases between. This CDR3 is 11 amino acids long. CDR3 nucleotides: TGCAGTGCTAGAGCTTTGAGCGAGCAGTACTTC. It translates to CSARALSEQYF.

The chain is built from TRBV7-2 and TRBJ1-5; D is possibly TRBD1 (5 bases). Germline CDR1 reads SGHTA; CDR2 reads FQGNSA. This CDR3 spans 13 amino acids. Trimming removed 5 bases from V and 4 bases from J, with 9 bases in between. This CDR3 reads CASSGGGNQPQHF. The DNA for the CDR3 is TGTGCCAGCAGCGGCGGGGGGAATCAGCCCCAGCATTTT.

This rearrangement joins TRBV28 to TRBJ2-7; 8 positions agree with TRBD2. Trimming cost V 9 bases and J 5 bases; bases outside gene matches: 15. Germline V gives CDR1 MDHEN, CDR2 SYDVKM. This CDR3 region has 15 residues. The CDR3 DNA reads TGTGCCAGAATGTGTTGGCGGGAGGAAACCCACGAGCAGTACTTC. Amino acids: CARMCWREETHEQYF.

V is TRBV9 and J is TRBJ2-7; D gene ambiguous. The ends were cut back, 0 bases at V and 0 bases at J, with 10 bases in the middle. The CDR3 extends over 15 amino acids. CDR1 is SGDLS and CDR2 is YYNGEE in the germline V gene. CDR3 region: CASSVDDTSSYEQYF. For the CDR3, the DNA is TGTGCCAGCAGCGTAGACGACACCAGCTCCTACGAGCAGTACTTC.

The genes are TRBV18 and TRBJ2-3; weak D call: TRBD2 (6 bases). Germline CDR1 is KGHSH and CDR2 is LQKENI. The CDR3 contains 14 residues. Trimming shortened V by 6 bases and J by 4 bases, and 14 bases separated the two germline ends. Here the CDR3 reads CASSGTGGADTQYF. The CDR3 DNA reads as TGTGCCAGCTCCGGGACCGGCGGGGCAGATACGCAGTATTTT.

This clone was counted a single time. CDR3 loop: CASSLTGTKQETQYF. The DNA of the CDR3 is TGTGCCAGCAGCTTAACCGGGACAAAACAAGAGACCCAGTACTTC. V and J are TRBV5-4 and TRBJ2-5, with D possibly TRBD1 on 6 matching bases. CDR1 is SGHNT and CDR2 is YYREEE in the germline V gene (reference sequence). The V end lost 2 bases, the J end lost 2 bases, and 13 bases lay between the germline ends. CDR3 length: 15 amino acids.

The table lists this clone with many counts. The V and J genes are TRBV7-9 and TRBJ2-7; 10 bases are a match to TRBD2. This CDR3 is 15 amino acids long. The J segment lost 4 bases and the V segment lost 5 bases, leaving 8 bases of the junction unmatched. Germline assignment: CDR1 SEHNR and CDR2 FQNEAQ (reference sequence). The CDR3 coding sequence is TGTGCCAGCAGCCCCCCAGCGGGAGGGTCGTACGAGCAGTACTTC. This encodes CASSPPAGGSYEQYF.

V gene TRBV5-6 combines with J gene TRBJ2-7; 9 nucleotides agree with TRBD1. The CDR3 is 15 residues long. J lost 2 bases, V lost 4 bases, and 7 bases had no gene match. Germline-derived CDR1 and CDR2 are SGHDT and YYEEEE. The CDR3 nucleotides read TGTGCCAGCAGCGTCCGGGACAGGGCCCCCTACGAGCAGTACTTC. It encodes CASSVRDRAPYEQYF.

This chain joins TRBV29-1 and TRBJ2-2, with D perhaps TRBD1 (6 bases). The CDR3 is made up of 12 amino acids. The V gene lost 6 bases and the J gene lost 5 bases, with 10 bases spanning the gap. CDR1 SQVTM and CDR2 ANQGSEA come from the germline V gene. The CDR3 loop reads CSVGQGTGELFF. The DNA of the CDR3 is TGCAGCGTCGGCCAGGGGACCGGGGAGCTGTTTTTT.

V usage is TRBV6-5 and J usage is TRBJ1-2; 8 bases line up with TRBD1. Unmatched junction bases numbered 9, after V lost 4 bases and J lost 8 bases. Germline V gives CDR1 MNHEY, CDR2 SVGAGI. The CDR3 is 14 residues long. The CDR3 DNA follows: TGTGCCAGCAGTTCCCCAGGGGGCCCGAAGGGCTACACCTTC. Translated, it gives CASSSPGGPKGYTF.

V and J are TRBV4-2 and TRBJ1-1, with TRBD1 matching over 12 bases. J lost 0 bases, V lost 2 bases, and 7 bases had no gene match. Germline CDR1 LGHNA, CDR2 YNFKEQ. The CDR3 sequence is 18 residues long. The CDR3 spells CASSQLGTGGPMNTEAFF. CDR3 sequence (DNA): TGTGCCAGCAGCCAACTTGGGACAGGGGGCCCAATGAACACTGAAGCTTTCTTT.

This clone showed up just a few times. The chain recombines TRBV4-3 with TRBJ1-2; 9 nucleotides align to TRBD1. The CDR3 extends over 15 amino acids. Germline CDR1 reads LGHNA; CDR2 reads YSLEER. V lost 4 bases and J lost 2; bases outside the gene matches: 5. CDR3 in DNA: TGCGCCAGCAGCCCAGGACAGGGGACCAACTATGGCTACACCTTC. This translates into CASSPGQGTNYGYTF.

V and J are TRBV11-2 and TRBJ2-7; 7 bases are shared with TRBD2. Germline-derived CDR1 and CDR2 are SGHAT and FQNNGV. This CDR3 is built from 14 residues. J gave up 7 bases and V 5 bases, and 11 bases lay outside the gene matches. As DNA, the CDR3 is TGTGCCAGCAGCCCCTGGAGCGGGATGGGGGAGCAGTACTTC. Translation: CASSPWSGMGEQYF. Based on the CDR3 plus reference TRBV11-2 and TRBJ2-7, the full variable domain is EAGVAQSPRYKIIEKRQSVAFWCNPISGHATLYWYQQILGQGPKLLIQFQNNGVVDDSQLPKDRFSAERLKGVDSTLKIQPAKLEDSAVYLCASSPWSGMGEQYFGPGTRLTVT.

The chain uses TRBV5-6 and TRBJ2-1; the D gene is possibly TRBD2 (5 bases). The CDR3 consists of 14 residues. V lost 3 bases and J 1 base, leaving 8 bases between the germline ends. Germline CDR1 and CDR2: SGHDT and YYEEEE. The CDR3 DNA follows: TGTGCCAGCAGCTCGGGGTGGTCCTACAATGAGCAGTTCTTC. It translates to CASSSGWSYNEQFF. Looking up the rest from reference TRBV5-6 and TRBJ2-1 gives the full variable domain: DAGVTQSPTHLIKTRGQQVTLRCSPKSGHDTVSWYQQALGQGPQFIFQYYEEEERQRGNFPDRFSGHQFPNYSSELNVNALLLGDSALYLCASSSGWSYNEQFFGPGTRLTVL.

The chain couples TRBV29-1 to TRBJ1-1, with a weak D call TRBD1 (5 bases). The CDR3 sequence is 12 residues long. The germline V and J ends were trimmed by 1 base and 5 bases, with 8 bases remaining between them. The germline V gene has CDR1 SQVTM and CDR2 ANQGSEA. CDR3 sequence (DNA): TGCAGCGTTGAAGTTAGGGGTACTGAAGCTTTCTTT. Translation gives CSVEVRGTEAFF.

The chain uses TRBV7-2 and TRBJ2-7, with TRBD1 matching 9 bases. This CDR3 is built from 15 residues. The ends lost 1 base at V and 5 bases at J; junction bases unmatched: 6. Germline V lookup: CDR1 SGHTA, CDR2 FQGNSA. CDR3 protein: CASSLEGTGWDEQYF. The CDR3, as DNA: TGTGCCAGCAGCTTAGAGGGGACAGGGTGGGACGAGCAGTACTTC. The whole variable domain, filled in from reference TRBV7-2 and TRBJ2-7, reads GAGVSQSPSNKVTEKGKDVELRCDPISGHTALYWYRQSLGQGLEFLIYFQGNSAPDKSGLPSDRFSAERTGGSVSTLTIQRTQQEDSAVYLCASSLEGTGWDEQYFGPGTRLTVT.

This clone was observed at least ten times. This chain connects TRBV7-3 to TRBJ2-1, with 11 bases fitting TRBD2. V trimming: 5 bases; J trimming: 3 bases; junction bases outside the gene matches: 12. The CDR3 has 18 residues. Germline CDR1 and CDR2: SGHTA and FQGTGA. CDR3 in DNA: TGTGCCAGCAGCCCTCGGGCCGATAGCGGGAGGGGCTACAATGAGCAGTTCTTC. It yields the protein CASSPRADSGRGYNEQFF. Looking up the rest from reference TRBV7-3 and TRBJ2-1 gives the full variable domain: GAGVSQTPSNKVTEKGKYVELRCDPISGHTALYWYRQSLGQGPEFLIYFQGTGAADDSGLPNDRFFAVRPEGSVSTLKIQRTERGDSAVYLCASSPRADSGRGYNEQFFGPGTRLTVL.

The chain employs TRBV27 and TRBJ1-6; D gene unclear. V lost 0 bases and J 10 bases, leaving 10 bases between the germline ends. The CDR3 extends over 14 amino acids. Per germline, CDR1 MNHEY and CDR2 SMNVEV (reference sequence). CDR3 protein: CASSLSGRISPLHF. DNA for the CDR3: TGTGCCAGCAGTTTATCTGGCAGGATCTCACCCCTCCACTTT.